The entry that follows covers one T cell receptor (beta chain) sequence. This specimen comes from a study of shared clonotypes between healthy human individuals. Splitting of each subset's genomic DNA was done evenly across several immunoSEQ plates. What was sequenced on ten immunoSEQ deep assay plates was unsorted PBMC DNA. Original processing notes: Junction-only immunoSEQ data arrived without quality scores, meaning filtering differed. Clones were sequenced by immunoSEQ multiplex PCR, and TCRdb holds only the in-frame ones, with some missing. That table supplies the V and J calls and clone size; D and trimming were determined from the DNA. This table holds fewer than 550,000 clones, about 79% found once. V was clipped by 8 bases and J by 0 bases; unmatched bases: 9. Germline V gene sequence: CDR1 SGHTA, CDR2 FQGNSA. The CDR3 has 16 amino acids.

The sample was PBMCs. The chain recombines TRBV7-2 with TRBJ2-1; 8 positions agree with TRBD2. This TCR was recovered from a woman in her thirties or forties in good health. Some clones in this sample may be carry-over from other donors' samples. The CDR3 DNA reads as TGTGCCAGCGGACTACTAGCGGCAAGCTCCTACAATGAGCAGTTCTTC. Its protein is CASGLLAASSYNEQFF.